The subject of this entry is one TCR beta chain. This clone occurred a few times. The antigen this receptor binds is unknown. It has no much larger one-base neighbor in the sample; base qualities were not kept. This sample stems from a study of cytomegalovirus exposure and HLA in healthy donors (dated by TCRdb to the late 2010s). With respect to the entire study: According to an earlier analysis of 550 to 750 of the donors, some 180 million T cells yielded some 120 million unique TCR beta sequences and less than 300 Gb of sequence data. An early release that covered some 640 HLA-typed donors contained around 300 gigabases of sequencing data and around 85 million unique TCR sequences. The genetic ancestry cluster associated with self-reported Caucasian donors included about four fifths of the approximately 400 genotyped donors. The study aimed to test whether cataloging public T cell receptors could reveal signatures of past pathogen exposure. The study profiled the T cell repertoires of some 610 subjects by immunosequencing and related them to cytomegalovirus serostatus. Along with the approximately 700-subject first cohort, a separate validation cohort of over a hundred different subjects was used. To predict cytomegalovirus infection status, the study combined high-throughput TCR immunosequencing, statistical association of individual TCRs with disease status, and machine learning. A later analysis re-analyzed previously published TCR beta repertoires from approximately 700 donors and added high-resolution HLA genotyping to study TCR occurrence patterns. Rather than using new phenotypic data, the later analysis identified candidate immune exposures from TCR beta sequences and from how often those sequences occurred across donors. An earlier analysis of around 540 of the donors applied high-throughput TCR beta sequencing to assess whether each TCR beta V gene segment acted as functional or pseudogenic. Donor age, sex, ethnicity and CMV serostatus were collected together with the repertoire data. Genome-wide SNP genotypes for about 65% of the 666 donors were used in a later genetic analysis, which treated that subset as a discovery cohort. All discovery cohort repertoires had been generated on a single sequencing platform. HLA typing included class I and class II loci at four-digit resolution. The number of donors typed differed by locus, with about 629-630 for A, B, C, DRB1 and DQB1, roughly 520 for DQA1, 600 to 610 for DPA1, and approximately 470 for DPB1. Because of strong linkage in the cohort, roughly five DR-DQ haplotypes were treated as single units for association and clustering. On average, roughly 240,000 unique TCR beta nucleotide sequences were sequenced per donor among fewer than 500 genotyped donors of the cohort, with 15% to 20% of those sequences being non-productive.

Library preparation was by the immunoSEQ multiplex PCR assay. For the multiplex PCR, a mixture combining 60 forward primers for TCR Vbeta segments and 13 reverse primers for TCR Jbeta segments was used. The CDR3 region of rearranged TCR beta genes was amplified from genomic DNA with a multiplex PCR assay. The amplified TCR beta libraries were sequenced on the Illumina HiSeq System as 87-base-pair reads. The authors' analysis ran thus. A later analysis tallied around 87 million unique TCR beta chains across the 666 repertoires, and about 10 million of those chains were shared by two or more donors. Raw reads were error-corrected and collapsed into unique sequences by a nearest-neighbor algorithm in which closely related sequences were merged to remove PCR and sequencing errors. Alignment of CDR3 sequences to IMGT reference sequences was used to assign V, D and J gene segments. For a sequence to be retained, a match of at least six nucleotides was required to both a V gene segment and a J gene segment. A rearrangement was called productive if the CDR3 had no stop codons and remained in frame with V and J, and every other rearrangement was called non-productive. Following IMGT convention, CDR3 was defined as the stretch from the second conserved V-encoded cysteine to the conserved J-encoded phenylalanine. Sequences without an unambiguous match to a single V gene segment were excluded from the earlier analysis of about 640 of the donors. In an earlier analysis of 587 of the donors, V segments were called functional above 56.7% productive rearrangements and were called segregating when the between-donor standard deviation exceeded 5%. A statistical classification framework was built to diagnose cytomegalovirus status from the catalog of TCR beta chain sequences. V and J gene assignment, in a later analysis, came from comparing TCR nucleotide sequences with IMGT/GENE-DB human TR gene sequences. A later analysis assigned CDR3 sequences and most-parsimonious VDJ recombination scenarios with the TCRdist pipeline. In a later analysis, each TCR beta chain was defined by its CDR3 amino acid sequence together with its V-gene family, and reads lacking a unique V-gene family were excluded. To address suspected cross-contamination and a sequencing artifact, a later analysis removed 592 highly shared, low-generation-probability nucleotide sequences. A later analysis calculated a clonal expansion index for each public chain from normalized within-repertoire ranks of inferred template counts. In a later analysis, generation probabilities were computed using a VDJ recombination model fitted to out-of-frame rearrangements, and the results were checked against IGoR. In a later analysis, TCR-TCR, TCR-HLA and TCR-CMV co-occurrence was scored with hypergeometric tests, and a repertoire-size bias correction was applied to TCR pairs. A later analysis estimated false discovery rates by permuting HLA or CMV assignments 20 times. In a later analysis, co-occurring TCRs were grouped using DBSCAN, with TCRdist sequence similarity added in when clustering inside HLA-allele-positive subsets. Co-occurrence clustering excluded repertoires with fewer than 30,000 or more than 120,000 public chains, plus five with anomalous nucleotide sharing. Not all clones reach the TCRdb copy of this immuneACCESS table, which keeps in-frame sequences only. Checked studies attribute under half of the gap to unresolved V genes and leave the rest unexplained. V and J calls plus clone size are reproduced from that table; the DNA served to infer D and trimming. Present in this sample are 95,000 to 110,000 clones, 9.5% to 13% of which were seen just once. The top ten clonotypes cover around 5.9% of the sample.

The cohort was made up of about 610 healthy bone marrow donors. At the time of sampling, all cohort members were nominally healthy, though unrecorded immune exposures were likely present. The donor tested CMV seropositive and was one of the 289 seropositive cohort members. A peripheral blood sample was collected from each donor, and TCR beta sequencing was performed on peripheral blood mononuclear cells. Genomic DNA was extracted from the blood cell samples with the Qiagen DNeasy Blood Extraction Kit. From the germline V gene, CDR1 is MDHEN and CDR2 is SYDVKM. Reading from cysteine to phenylalanine, the CDR3 counts 12 amino acids. Only CDR3 DNA is held: 36 bases, read in frame from base 1. V was cut back by 8 bases and J by 0 bases, leaving a gap of 8 bases between them. Here is what the overall study found, with its caveats: In a later genetic analysis, fewer N-insertions in productive TCRs were reported among donors in an Asian-associated ancestry cluster than the 666-donor mean. Presence/absence analyses assumed roughly uniform sequencing depth across donors, an assumption that may not hold. Most CMV-associated TCR beta chains appeared to be HLA-restricted in a later analysis, and the HLA associations seemed to be driven largely by CMV exposure. According to the authors, the approach could potentially be generalized to other disease states and immunological phenotypes. Linkage disequilibrium might explain the correlated functional status among segregating V segments, but an unknown experimental factor could not be ruled out. Most TCR sequences were observed very rarely across donors, whereas some public TCRs were present in many individuals. A further reported finding was that TCR beta sequences accurately predicted the HLA-A and HLA-B alleles for most subjects in the first cohort. Some IMGT-functional V segments, including TRBV6-2 and TRBV6-3, could not be distinguished by the 87-base-pair reads and were therefore excluded. Only TCR beta chains were sequenced in this cohort, and the absence of alpha or paired-chain data limited detectable features. Because counts were too low, more than 15 rarely observed V segments, including chromosome 9 orphons, were excluded from the earlier analysis of about 500 of the donors. An association between a missense DCLRE1C variant and V-gene and J-gene trimming of TCR beta chains was found in a later genetic analysis and replicated in an independent cohort. A group of highly shared sequence variants was considered likely to be a technical artifact of the sequencing pipeline. According to a later analysis, TCR association rates differed among HLA loci, with DRB1 alleles showing the most associated TCRs and HLA-C alleles showing the fewest. Immune exposure information for the cohort was limited to CMV serostatus. Compared with equally common non-associated chains, HLA-associated TCR beta chains in a later analysis were more clonally expanded and had lower generation probabilities. A few of the identified cytomegalovirus-associated TCR beta chains were confirmed in vitro to be specific for cytomegalovirus antigens. Because some donors lacked HLA typing at each locus, the association tests relied only on the typed subset. The classifier was reported to diagnose cytomegalovirus status with high specificity and sensitivity in both the original and validation cohorts. When HLA alleles, especially DR and DQ, strongly co-occurred, TCR associations were difficult to assign to individual alleles. In a later analysis, 15,000 to 20,000 TCR beta sequences were associated with specific HLA alleles at a false discovery rate of 0.05. Broadly in line with IMGT annotations, most TCR beta V segments showed up in productive rearrangements about 87% or about 30% of the time in an earlier analysis of under 700 of the donors. According to a later analysis, parvovirus B19, influenza, CMV and Epstein-Barr virus appeared linked to several top co-occurrence clusters. A total of around 150 TCR beta chains were listed by the study as associated with cytomegalovirus.

The sequenced sample consisted of PBMCs. The V gene is TRBV28 and the J gene is TRBJ2-7; a tentative D call is TRBD1 (6 bases match). This receptor was identified in a man in his forties in good health and CMV-seropositive. The DNA sequence follows: TGTGCCAGCGGGGGCAGCTCCTACGAGCAGTACTTC. The encoded protein is CASGGSSYEQYF.